This is a list of T cell receptor beta chains from one sample in a study of vaccination and CD4 T cells after COVID-19. Their cognate antigens are unknown. TCRdb reanalysed the PCR reads using MiXCR and keeps one entry per CDR3 protein. The data contain some 16,000 distinct CDR3 sequences, around half of them singletons. Specimen: CD4+ T cells from blood, cultured in vitro, collected before SARS-CoV-2 vaccination. Source of these receptors: a human donor who had recovered from COVID-19. CDR3s include the opening cysteine and the closing phenylalanine or tryptophan.

>TRBV7-9|TRBJ1-1
CAGSLALNTEAFF
>TRBV2|TRBJ1-5
CASSGPSNQPQHF
>TRBV20-1|TRBJ2-7
CSASSKSYEQYF
>TRBV27|TRBJ2-1
CASSSSAGNEQFF
>TRBV12-3/TRBV12-4|TRBJ2-1
CASSLLGTEYNEQFF
>TRBV20-1|TRBJ2-1
CSARDPQGAGGPYNEQFF
>TRBV28|TRBJ1-2
CASSFRDRGMGGYTF
>TRBV6-1|TRBJ2-2
CASSSRGGNTGELFF
>TRBV20-1|TRBJ2-7
CSASGGLSYEQYF
>TRBV7-2|TRBJ1-2
CASSLVGYGYTF
>TRBV19|TRBJ1-1
CASSLNTEAFF
>TRBV30|TRBJ1-1
CAWSVYNIETEAFF
>TRBV20-1|TRBJ2-5
CGAVVQETQYF
>TRBV20-1|TRBJ1-2
CSAKQGAYGYTF
>TRBV20-1|TRBJ1-1
CSARETGIEAFF
>TRBV6-1|TRBJ1-5
CASSPQGGFNQPQHF
>TRBV2|TRBJ1-2
CASTRDSDGYTF
>TRBV11-3|TRBJ1-1
CASGRGVRRAFF
>TRBV7-2|TRBJ1-3
CASSLYSSIGSGNTIYF
>TRBV28|TRBJ2-7
CASSSGGRGEKQYF
>TRBV6-1|TRBJ1-2
CASSPQASTGYTF
>TRBV7-3|TRBJ2-2
CASSGGGDTGELFF
>TRBV28|TRBJ2-5
CASSLRTGDQTQYF
>TRBV7-9|TRBJ1-6
CASSSTPTGANSPLHF
>TRBV20-1|TRBJ1-2
CSARDIVPGRQNYGYTF
>TRBV10-3|TRBJ2-3
CAISGGGTDTQYF
>TRBV7-3|TRBJ1-1
CASSPGPSPHGTEAFF
>TRBV7-2|TRBJ2-5
CASSLAGIPRTQYF
>TRBV20-1|TRBJ1-5
CSAAAGSNQPQHF